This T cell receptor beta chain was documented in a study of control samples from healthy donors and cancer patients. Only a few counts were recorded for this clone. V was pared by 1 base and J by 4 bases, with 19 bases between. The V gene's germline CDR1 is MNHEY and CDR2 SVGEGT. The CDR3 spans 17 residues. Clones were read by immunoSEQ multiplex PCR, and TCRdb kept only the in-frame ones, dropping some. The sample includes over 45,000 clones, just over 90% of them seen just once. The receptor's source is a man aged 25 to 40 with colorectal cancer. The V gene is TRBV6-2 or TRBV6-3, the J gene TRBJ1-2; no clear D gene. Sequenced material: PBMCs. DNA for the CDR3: TGTGCCAGCAGTTACTTTGGGAGACGAGAGCAGCGCTATGGCTACACCTTC. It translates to CASSYFGRREQRYGYTF.